This entry is about one TCR beta chain. Sequencing used immunoSEQ multiplex PCR; TCRdb keeps in-frame clones, though not all of them. The sample contains 95,000 to 100,000 clones, roughly 89% of which appear only once. As to time point: baseline, week 1 (first vaccination visit). Treatment in this sample: pre-vaccination baseline after standard-of-care therapy. This record belongs to a study of a mutant IDH1 vaccine in newly diagnosed glioma. V lost 0 bases and J lost 0, with 12 bases in between. CDR3 length equals 17 residues. In germline, CDR1 is SEHNR, CDR2 FQNEAQ (reference sequence). The sequence came from a woman aged 45-60 years with glioma. V is TRBV7-9 and J is TRBJ1-5; the D is unclear. The sample consisted of PBMCs, taken from a glioma patient treated with radiotherapy, temozolomide or both. The CDR3: CASSLARNGYSNQPQHF. For the CDR3, the DNA is TGTGCCAGCAGCTTAGCACGTAACGGATATAGCAATCAGCCCCAGCATTTT. Full variable domain (missing parts from reference TRBV7-9 and TRBJ1-5): DTGVSQNPRHKITKRGQNVTFRCDPISEHNRLYWYRQTLGQGPEFLTYFQNEAQLEKSRLLSDRFSAERPKGSFSTLEIQRTEQGDSAMYLCASSLARNGYSNQPQHFGDGTRLSIL.